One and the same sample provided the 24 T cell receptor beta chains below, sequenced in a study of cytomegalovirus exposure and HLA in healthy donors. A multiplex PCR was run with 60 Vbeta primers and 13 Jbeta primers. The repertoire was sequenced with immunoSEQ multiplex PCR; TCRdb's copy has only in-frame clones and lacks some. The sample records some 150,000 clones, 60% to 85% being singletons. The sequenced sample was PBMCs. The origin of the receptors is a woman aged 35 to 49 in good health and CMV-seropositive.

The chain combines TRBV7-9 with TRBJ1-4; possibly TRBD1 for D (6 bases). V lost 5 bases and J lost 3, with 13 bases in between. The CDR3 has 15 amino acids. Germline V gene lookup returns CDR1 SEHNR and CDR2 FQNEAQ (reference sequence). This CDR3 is CASSPTTGSNEKLFF. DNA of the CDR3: TGTGCCAGCAGCCCAACGACAGGATCTAATGAAAAACTGTTTTTT.

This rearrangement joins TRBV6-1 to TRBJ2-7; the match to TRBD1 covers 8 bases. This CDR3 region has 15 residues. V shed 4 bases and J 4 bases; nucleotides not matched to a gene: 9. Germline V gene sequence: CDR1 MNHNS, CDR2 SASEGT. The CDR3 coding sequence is TGTGCCAGCAGTGTCCAGGGGGCCCCCTTTTACGAGCAGTACTTC. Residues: CASSVQGAPFYEQYF.

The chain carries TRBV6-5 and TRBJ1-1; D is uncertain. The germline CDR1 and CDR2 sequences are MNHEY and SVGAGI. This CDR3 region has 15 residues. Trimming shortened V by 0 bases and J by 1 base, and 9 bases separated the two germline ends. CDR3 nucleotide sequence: TGTGCCAGCAGTTACTCCAGACAAGGGAACACTGAAGCTTTCTTT. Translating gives CASSYSRQGNTEAFF.

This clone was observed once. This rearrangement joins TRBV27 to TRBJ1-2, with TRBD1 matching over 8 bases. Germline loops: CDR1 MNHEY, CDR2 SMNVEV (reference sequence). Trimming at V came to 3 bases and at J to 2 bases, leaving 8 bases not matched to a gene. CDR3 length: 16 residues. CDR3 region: CASSFADRVINYGYTF. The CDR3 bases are TGTGCCAGCAGTTTCGCGGACAGGGTGATAAACTATGGCTACACCTTC.

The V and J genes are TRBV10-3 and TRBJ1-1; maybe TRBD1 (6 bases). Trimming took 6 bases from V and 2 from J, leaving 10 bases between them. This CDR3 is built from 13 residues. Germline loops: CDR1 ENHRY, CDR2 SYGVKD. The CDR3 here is CAISLTGNTEAFF. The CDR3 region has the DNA TGTGCCATCAGCCTGACAGGCAACACTGAAGCTTTCTTT.

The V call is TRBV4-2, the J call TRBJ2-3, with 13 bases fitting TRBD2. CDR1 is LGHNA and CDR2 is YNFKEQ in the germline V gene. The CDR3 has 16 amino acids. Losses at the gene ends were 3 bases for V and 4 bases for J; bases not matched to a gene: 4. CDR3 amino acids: CASSQQLAGGSDTQYF. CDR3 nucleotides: TGTGCCAGCAGCCAGCAACTAGCGGGGGGGTCAGATACGCAGTATTTT.

The CDR3 region has the DNA TGTGCCAGCTCATGGGAGGGGAGAAGTGAGCAGTTCTTC. This sequence encodes CASSWEGRSEQFF. The chain employs TRBV2 and TRBJ2-1; 7 positions agree with TRBD2. The CDR3 consists of 13 residues. The V segment lost 8 bases and the J segment 9 bases; nucleotides outside the gene matches: 10. The germline V gene encodes CDR1 SNHLY and CDR2 FYNNEI.

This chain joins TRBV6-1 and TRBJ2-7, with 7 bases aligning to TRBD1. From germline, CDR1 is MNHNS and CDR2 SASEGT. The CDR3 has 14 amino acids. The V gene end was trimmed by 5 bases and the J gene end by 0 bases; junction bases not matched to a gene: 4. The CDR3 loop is CASSLDRASYEQYF. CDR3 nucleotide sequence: TGTGCCAGCAGTCTTGACAGGGCCTCCTACGAGCAGTACTTC.

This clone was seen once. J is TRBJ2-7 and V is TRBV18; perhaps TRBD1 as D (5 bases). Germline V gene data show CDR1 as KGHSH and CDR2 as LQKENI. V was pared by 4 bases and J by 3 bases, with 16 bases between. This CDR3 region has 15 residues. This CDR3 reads CASSQTAAQGYEQYF. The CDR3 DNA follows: TGTGCCAGCTCACAAACAGCCGCGCAGGGCTACGAGCAGTACTTC.

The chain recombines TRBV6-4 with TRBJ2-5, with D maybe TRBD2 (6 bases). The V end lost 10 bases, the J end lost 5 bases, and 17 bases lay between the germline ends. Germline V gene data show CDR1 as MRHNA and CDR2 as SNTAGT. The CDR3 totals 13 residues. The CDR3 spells CATSPGVGETQYF. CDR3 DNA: TGTGCCACCAGCCCGGGGGTAGGGGAGACCCAGTACTTC.

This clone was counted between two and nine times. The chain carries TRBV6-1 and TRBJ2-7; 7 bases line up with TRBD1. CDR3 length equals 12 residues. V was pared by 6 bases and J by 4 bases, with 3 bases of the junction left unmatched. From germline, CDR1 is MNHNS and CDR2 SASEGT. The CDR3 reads CASSPQGYEQYF. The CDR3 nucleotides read TGTGCCAGCAGCCCACAGGGGTACGAGCAGTACTTC.

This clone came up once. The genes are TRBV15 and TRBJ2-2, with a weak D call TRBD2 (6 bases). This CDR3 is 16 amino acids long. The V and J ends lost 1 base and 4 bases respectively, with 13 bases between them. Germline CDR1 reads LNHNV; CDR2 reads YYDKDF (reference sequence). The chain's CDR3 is CATSRGRRGSTGELFF. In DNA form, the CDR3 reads TGTGCCACCAGCAGAGGAAGGAGGGGTAGCACCGGGGAGCTGTTTTTT.

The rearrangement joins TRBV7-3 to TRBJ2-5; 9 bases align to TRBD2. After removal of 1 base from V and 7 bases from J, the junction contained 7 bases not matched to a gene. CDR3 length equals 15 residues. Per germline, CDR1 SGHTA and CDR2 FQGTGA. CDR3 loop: CASSLIAGGLGTQYF. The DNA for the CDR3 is TGTGCCAGCAGCTTAATCGCGGGGGGGCTGGGGACCCAGTACTTC.

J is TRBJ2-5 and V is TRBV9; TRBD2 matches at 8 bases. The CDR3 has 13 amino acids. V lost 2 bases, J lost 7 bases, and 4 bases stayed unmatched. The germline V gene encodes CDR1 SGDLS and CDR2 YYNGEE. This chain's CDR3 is CASSVSGKGTQYF. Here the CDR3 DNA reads TGTGCCAGCAGCGTTAGCGGGAAGGGGACCCAGTACTTC.

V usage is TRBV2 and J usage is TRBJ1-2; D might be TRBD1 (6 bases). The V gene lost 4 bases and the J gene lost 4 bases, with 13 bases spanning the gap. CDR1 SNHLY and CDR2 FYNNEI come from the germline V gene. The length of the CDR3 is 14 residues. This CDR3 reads CASSVGQGSYGYTF. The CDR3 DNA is TGTGCCAGCAGTGTGGGCCAGGGGTCCTATGGCTACACCTTC.

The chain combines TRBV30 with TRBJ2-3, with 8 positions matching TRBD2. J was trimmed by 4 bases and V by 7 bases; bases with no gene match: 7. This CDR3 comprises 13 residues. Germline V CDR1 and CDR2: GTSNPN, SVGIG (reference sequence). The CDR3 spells CASTGLVADTQYF. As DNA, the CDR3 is TGTGCCTCCACGGGACTAGTGGCAGATACGCAGTATTTT.

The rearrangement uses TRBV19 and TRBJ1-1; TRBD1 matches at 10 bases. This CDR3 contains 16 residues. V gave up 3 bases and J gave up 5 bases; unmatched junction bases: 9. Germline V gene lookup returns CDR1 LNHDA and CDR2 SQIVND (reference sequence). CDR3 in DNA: TGTGCCAGTAGTATTAGTCCGGGACAGGGGTGGACTGAAGCTTTCTTT. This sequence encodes CASSISPGQGWTEAFF.

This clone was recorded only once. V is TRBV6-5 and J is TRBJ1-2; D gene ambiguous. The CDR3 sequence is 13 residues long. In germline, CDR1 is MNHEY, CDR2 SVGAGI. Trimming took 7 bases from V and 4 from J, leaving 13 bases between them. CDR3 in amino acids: CASTLRAGYGYTF. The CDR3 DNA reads TGTGCCAGCACTCTCCGGGCGGGCTATGGCTACACCTTC.

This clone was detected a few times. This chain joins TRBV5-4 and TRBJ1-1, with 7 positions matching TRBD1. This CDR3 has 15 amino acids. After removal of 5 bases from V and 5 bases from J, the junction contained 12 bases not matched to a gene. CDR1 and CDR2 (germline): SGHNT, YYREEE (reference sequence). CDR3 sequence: CASRSKDRMWTEAFF. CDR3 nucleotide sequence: TGTGCCAGCAGGTCGAAGGACAGGATGTGGACTGAAGCTTTCTTT.

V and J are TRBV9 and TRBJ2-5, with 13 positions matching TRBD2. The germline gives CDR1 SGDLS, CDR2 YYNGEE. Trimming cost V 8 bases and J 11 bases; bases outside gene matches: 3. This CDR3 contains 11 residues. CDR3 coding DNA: TGTGCCAGACTAGCGGGGGGGTGGCAGTACTTC. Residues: CARLAGGWQYF.

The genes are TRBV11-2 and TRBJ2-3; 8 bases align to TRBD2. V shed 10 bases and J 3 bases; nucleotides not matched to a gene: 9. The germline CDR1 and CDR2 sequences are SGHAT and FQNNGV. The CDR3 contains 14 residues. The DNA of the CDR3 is TGTGCCATTGGGACTAGAGGAGGGACAGATACGCAGTATTTT. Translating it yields CAIGTRGGTDTQYF.

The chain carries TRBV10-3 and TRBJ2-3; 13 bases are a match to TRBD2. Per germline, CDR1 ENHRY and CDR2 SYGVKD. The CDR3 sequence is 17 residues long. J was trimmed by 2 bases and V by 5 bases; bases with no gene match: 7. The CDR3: CAISPGTSGASTDTQYF. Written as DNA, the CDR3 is TGTGCCATCAGTCCCGGGACTAGCGGGGCCTCCACAGATACGCAGTATTTT.

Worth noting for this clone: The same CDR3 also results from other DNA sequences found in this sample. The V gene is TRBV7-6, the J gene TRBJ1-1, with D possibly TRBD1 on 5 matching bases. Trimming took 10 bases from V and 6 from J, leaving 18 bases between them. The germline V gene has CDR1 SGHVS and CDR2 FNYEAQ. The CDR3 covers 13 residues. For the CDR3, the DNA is TGTGCCACCAGTGTAATTCAGGGCTCTGAAGCTTTCTTT. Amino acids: CATSVIQGSEAFF.

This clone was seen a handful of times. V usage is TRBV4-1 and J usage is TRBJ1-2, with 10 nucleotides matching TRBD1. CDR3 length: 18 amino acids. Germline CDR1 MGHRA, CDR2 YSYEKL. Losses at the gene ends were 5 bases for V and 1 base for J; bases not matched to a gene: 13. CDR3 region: CASSSQPGQGQFNYGYTF. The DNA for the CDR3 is TGCGCCAGCAGCTCTCAGCCGGGACAGGGGCAGTTTAACTATGGCTACACCTTC.